This TCR beta chain stems from a study of T cells expressing NK-cell markers. For the study at large: It was from sorted CD3+CD56+NKG2C+, CD3+CD56+NKG2C- and CD3+CD56-NKG2C+ T cells that TCR beta repertoires came.

Germline V gene lookup returns CDR1 MNHEY and CDR2 SVGAGI. The CDR3 spans 13 residues. Note on this clonotype: As yet, its antigen is unknown.

TCRdb reworked the 5' RACE reads into one entry per CDR3 protein, no DNA. Its table lists roughly 450,000 distinct CDR3 sequences. Overall study findings and caveats: Four donors showed these clonotypes also leading the CD3+CD56-NKG2C+ fraction. About 1.0-8% of CD8+ T cells in over five donors belonged to dominant NKG2C+ clonotypes.

The receptor was isolated from a woman between 50 and 59 years old in good health. The sequencing input was blood T cells: a sorted CD56 or NKG2C T cell subset, CD4+ or CD8+ T cells, or bulk PBMC T cells (not recorded which). This chain uses TRBV6-5 with TRBJ2-2; there is no DNA to check the TCRdb D call of TRBD1. The CDR3 here is CASQGAGTGELFF.